This T cell receptor (beta chain) is from a study of tumor and adjacent non-tumor tissue in lung cancer. Study in general: Each sample yielded roughly 4.2 million productive TCRbeta reads on average.

As to this clonotype: Its cognate antigen is unknown. This CDR3 fails to terminate in the conserved phenylalanine or tryptophan, so it likely reflects a read error.

With 6 bases clipped from V and 0 bases from J, the junction kept 8 bases outside the gene matches. CDR1 and CDR2 (germline): SGHNT, YENEEA. CDR3 length: 15 amino acids. TCRbeta libraries were built with three rounds of nested PCR, modified from ARM-PCR. In TCRdb, the multiplex PCR reads were re-called with MiXCR into one record per CDR3 protein. Among 75,000 to 95,000 distinct CDR3 sequences listed, 67% were seen once. This sample's RNA came from whole unsorted tissue. Study conclusions and caveats: Normal lung showed higher cumulative top 100 clone frequency than tumor.

The gene calls are TRBV11-3 and TRBJ2-7; TRBD2 matches at 7 bases. The clonotype comes from a man in his sixties with non-small cell lung cancer. What was sequenced was lung tumor tissue. For the CDR3, the DNA is TGTGCCAGCAGTAACACCGGGACTACCTCCTACGAGCAGTACTTA. Protein sequence: CASSNTGTTSYEQYL.